A single sample gave rise to the 10 T cell receptor beta chains below, sequenced in a study of CD8 T cells in ankylosing spondylitis. Study findings and constraints: Seemingly characteristic of ankylosing spondylitis blood was a TCR beta motif consisting of several highly homologous variants.

Their specific antigens are unknown. TCRdb reanalysed the 5' RACE reads using MiXCR and keeps one entry per CDR3 protein. This table holds roughly 490,000 distinct CDR3 sequences, about 5% found once. Sequenced sample: blood, either unsorted or a sorted T cell fraction (not recorded which). The receptors originated from a male donor with ankylosing spondylitis.

The rearrangement links TRBV6-2 or TRBV6-3 to TRBJ2-7, with 13 bases fitting TRBD2. The germline V gene has CDR1 MNHEY and CDR2 SVGEGT. J lost 2 bases, V lost 6 bases, and 10 bases had no gene match. CDR3 length equals 17 residues. This CDR3 reads CASRVGTSGIRPYEQYF. In nucleotides, the CDR3 is TGTGCCAGCAGGGTGGGGACTAGCGGGATCCGGCCCTACGAGCAGTACTTC.

This clonotype was seen many times. This CDR3 is CASTIRGGTGELFF. In DNA form, the CDR3 reads TGTGCCAGCACCATAAGGGGGGGAACCGGGGAGCTGTTTTTT. The rearrangement joins TRBV6-1 to TRBJ2-2, with TRBD2 as a possible D gene (7 bases). Germline V gene data show CDR1 as MNHNS and CDR2 as SASEGT. V lost 7 bases and J 5 bases, leaving 14 bases between the germline ends. The CDR3 is 14 residues long.

V is TRBV29-1 and J is TRBJ1-2; D not resolved. CDR1 and CDR2 (germline): SQVTM, ANQGSEA. The V end lost 4 bases, the J end lost 0 bases, and 21 bases lay between the germline ends. The CDR3 sequence is 17 residues long. The CDR3 DNA follows: TGCAGCGTTGGGAGGGCAACAGTGAAAACAACTAACTATGGCTACACCTTC. It specifies CSVGRATVKTTNYGYTF.

The chain is built from TRBV12-3 or TRBV12-4 and TRBJ2-7, with unresolved D. Trimming stripped 4 bases from V and 0 bases from J, with 10 bases between. The CDR3 length is 14 residues. CDR3 in DNA: TGTGCCAGCAGTTCTGGGCTGAACTCCTACGAGCAGTACTTC. Amino acid sequence: CASSSGLNSYEQYF.

This clonotype was detected only once. CDR3 coding DNA: TGTGCCAGCAGTGAGAGGGGATCTGAGACCCAGTACTTC. Translating it yields CASSERGSETQYF. V is TRBV2 and J is TRBJ2-5; D assignment may be TRBD1 or TRBD2 (5 bases each). CDR1 and CDR2 (germline): SNHLY, FYNNEI. V gave up 3 bases and J gave up 5 bases, with 10 bases separating them. This CDR3 contains 13 residues.

This clonotype appeared many times. The chain combines TRBV6-1 with TRBJ2-6; no definite D call. From germline, CDR1 is MNHNS and CDR2 SASEGT. The CDR3 runs 15 residues. Trimming removed 6 bases at V and 2 bases at J, with 11 bases between. The CDR3 nucleotides read TGTGCCAGCAGCCCCACCGTCACTGGGGCCAACGTCCTGACTTTC. This codes for CASSPTVTGANVLTF.

There are many counts of this clonotype. One end of the junction varies from germline; a read error may be responsible. V gene TRBV7-2 combines with J gene TRBJ2-1; TRBD2 agrees at 9 bases. Germline V lookup: CDR1 SGHTA, CDR2 FQGNSA. The CDR3 extends over 13 amino acids. The CDR3 sequence is CASSLDVGLAPSF. The DNA for the CDR3 is TGTGCCAGCAGCTTAGATGTAGGACTAGCGCCAAGCTTC. The whole variable domain, remainder taken from reference TRBV7-2 and TRBJ2-1, is GAGVSQSPSNKVTEKGKDVELRCDPISGHTALYWYRQSLGQGLEFLIYFQGNSAPDKSGLPSDRFSAERTGGSVSTLTIQRTQQEDSAVYLCASSLDVGLAPSFGPGTRLTVL.

This clonotype has ten or more counts. The chain joins TRBV7-9 to TRBJ2-5; tentatively, D is TRBD1 (5 bases). Between the trimmed V and J ends, which lost 2 bases and 3 bases, there was a span of 10 bases. The CDR3 sequence is 14 residues long. Germline V lookup: CDR1 SEHNR, CDR2 FQNEAQ (reference sequence). CDR3 DNA: TGTGCCAGCAGCTTATGGCAGGGAAAAGAGACCCAGTACTTC. Encoded protein: CASSLWQGKETQYF.

This clonotype was seen ten or more times. The genes are TRBV6-2 or TRBV6-3 and TRBJ2-7; D is possibly TRBD1 (5 bases). Germline loops: CDR1 MNHEY, CDR2 SVGEGT. Trimming pared 10 bases from V and 3 bases from J, leaving 16 bases between. This CDR3 contains 13 residues. As DNA, the CDR3 is TGTGCCACATATCACGCCAGGGTCTACGAGCAGTACTTC. Its protein is CATYHARVYEQYF.

This clonotype was detected ten times or more. The chain couples TRBV6-4 to TRBJ1-2; perhaps TRBD1 as D (5 bases). Between the trimmed V and J ends, which lost 2 bases and 5 bases, there was a span of 9 bases. CDR1 is MRHNA and CDR2 is SNTAGT in the germline V gene. There are 13 residues in the CDR3. The CDR3 region has the DNA TGTGCCAGCAGTGACAGGGAGGGGTATGGCTACACCTTC. The encoded protein is CASSDREGYGYTF.